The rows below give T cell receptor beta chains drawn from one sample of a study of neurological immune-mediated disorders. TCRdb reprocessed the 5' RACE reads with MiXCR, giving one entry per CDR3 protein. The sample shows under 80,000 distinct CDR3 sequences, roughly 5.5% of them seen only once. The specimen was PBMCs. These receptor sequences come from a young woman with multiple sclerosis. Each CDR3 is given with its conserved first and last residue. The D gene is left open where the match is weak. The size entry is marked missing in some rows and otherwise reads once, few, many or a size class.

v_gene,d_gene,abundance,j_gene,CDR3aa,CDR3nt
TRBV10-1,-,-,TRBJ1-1,CASSTGTEAFF,TGCGCCAGCAGTACAGGCACTGAAGCTTTCTTT
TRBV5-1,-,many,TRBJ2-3,CASSNRAAGDTQYF,TGCGCCAGCAGCAACCGGGCAGCAGGGGATACGCAGTATTTT
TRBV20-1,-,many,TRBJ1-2,CSARAPTVPYGYTF,TGCAGTGCTAGAGCCCCGACAGTTCCCTATGGCTACACCTTC
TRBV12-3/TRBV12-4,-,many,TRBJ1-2,CASSPNLVGGYTF,TGTGCCAGCAGCCCCAATTTGGTCGGCGGCTACACCTTC
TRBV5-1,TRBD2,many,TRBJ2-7,CASSTGGGLSYEQYF,TGCGCCAGCAGCACTGGCGGGGGGCTCTCCTACGAGCAGTACTTC
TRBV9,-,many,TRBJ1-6,CASGTWDSPLNF,TGTGCCAGCGGGACATGGGATTCACCCCTCAACTTT
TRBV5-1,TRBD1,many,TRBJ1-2,CASSLAPGQGAGSYGYTF,TGCGCCAGCAGCTTAGCCCCGGGACAGGGGGCCGGCTCCTATGGCTACACCTTC
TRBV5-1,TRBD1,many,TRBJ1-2,CASSLEATGSSYGYTF,TGCGCCAGCAGCTTGGAGGCGACAGGGAGCAGCTATGGCTACACCTTC
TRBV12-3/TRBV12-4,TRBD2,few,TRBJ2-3,CASSRGSGGVITQYF,TGTGCCAGCAGCCGGGGGAGCGGGGGGGTCATTACGCAGTATTTT
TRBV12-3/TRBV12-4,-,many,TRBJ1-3,CASSFTEGNTIYF,TGTGCCAGCAGTTTTACTGAGGGAAACACCATATATTTT
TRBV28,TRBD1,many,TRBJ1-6,CASSSGTGDSPLHF,TGTGCCAGCAGTTCCGGGACAGGTGATTCACCCCTCCACTTT
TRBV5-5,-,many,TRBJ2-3,CASSLTNADTQYF,TGTGCCAGCAGCTTGACGAACGCAGATACGCAGTATTTT
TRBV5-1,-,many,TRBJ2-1,CASSLGSSGGLRDEQFF,TGCGCCAGCAGCTTGGGCTCTTCGGGGGGCCTAAGGGATGAGCAGTTCTTC
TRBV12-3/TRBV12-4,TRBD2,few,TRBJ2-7,CASSTERESSYEQYF,TGTGCCAGCAGTACGGAGCGGGAGAGCTCCTACGAGCAGTACTTC
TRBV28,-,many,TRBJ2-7,CASQKQGIFYEQYF,TGTGCCAGTCAGAAACAGGGAATTTTCTACGAGCAGTACTTC
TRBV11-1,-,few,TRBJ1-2,CASKGNYGYTF,TGTGCCAGCAAGGGGAACTATGGCTACACCTTC
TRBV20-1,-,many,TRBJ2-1,CSARVGDRFGNEQFF,TGCAGTGCTAGAGTCGGCGACAGGTTTGGTAATGAGCAGTTCTTC
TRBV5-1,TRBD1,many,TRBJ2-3,CASSFLLGQGADTQYF,TGCGCCAGCAGCTTTCTCCTGGGACAGGGGGCAGATACGCAGTATTTT
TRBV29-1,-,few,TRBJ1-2,CSVEGGPHGYTF,TGCAGCGTTGAAGGGGGCCCCCATGGCTACACCTTC
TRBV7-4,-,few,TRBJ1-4,CASSPDSTNEKLFF,TGTGCCAGCAGCCCAGACAGTACTAATGAAAAACTGTTTTTT
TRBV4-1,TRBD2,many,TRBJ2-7,CASSQRVLAGTYEQYF,TGCGCCAGCAGCCAGAGGGTACTAGCGGGGACCTACGAGCAGTACTTC
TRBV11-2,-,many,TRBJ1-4,CASTSEGATNEKLFF,TGTGCCAGCACTTCGGAGGGTGCAACTAATGAAAAACTGTTTTTT
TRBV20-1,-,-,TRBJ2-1,CSATRIEGYYNEQFF,TGCAGTGCGACCCGAATTGAGGGTTACTACAATGAGCAGTTCTTC
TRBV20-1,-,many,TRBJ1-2,CSASRQSHYTF,TGCAGTGCTAGCCGCCAGTCTCACTACACCTTC
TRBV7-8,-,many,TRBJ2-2,CASSRDLGSAGELFF,TGTGCCAGTAGCCGGGATCTCGGTTCGGCCGGGGAGCTGTTTTTT
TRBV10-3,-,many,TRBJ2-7,CAIRAEQGIHYEQYF,TGTGCCATCAGAGCCGAACAGGGAATCCACTACGAGCAGTACTTC
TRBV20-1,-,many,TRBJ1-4,CSAARHIEEKLFF,TGCAGTGCTGCCCGGCACATTGAAGAAAAACTGTTTTTT
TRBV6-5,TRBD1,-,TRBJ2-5,CASSYSRTGGQETQYF,TGTGCCAGCAGTTACTCGAGGACAGGGGGCCAAGAGACCCAGTACTTC
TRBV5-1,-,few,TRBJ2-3,CASSPGADSDTQYF,TGCGCCAGCAGTCCGGGGGCCGATTCAGATACGCAGTATTTT
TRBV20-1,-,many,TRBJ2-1,CSARDRRGRAYNEQFF,TGCAGTGCTAGAGATCGACGCGGGCGAGCCTACAATGAGCAGTTCTTC
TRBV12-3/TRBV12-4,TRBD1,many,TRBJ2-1,CASSWLGTGDWNEQFF,TGTGCCAGCAGTTGGTTGGGGACAGGGGACTGGAATGAGCAGTTCTTC
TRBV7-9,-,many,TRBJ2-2,CASSLDGRVTGELFF,TGTGCCAGCAGCTTAGACGGACGGGTGACCGGGGAGCTGTTTTTT
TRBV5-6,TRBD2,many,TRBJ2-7,CASTGTTSYEQYF,TGTGCCAGCACCGGGACTACTTCCTACGAGCAGTACTTC
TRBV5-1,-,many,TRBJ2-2,CASSRGARGTGELFF,TGCGCCAGCAGCAGGGGAGCCCGAGGCACCGGGGAGCTGTTTTTT
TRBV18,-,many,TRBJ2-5,CASSAGTQQETQYF,TGTGCCAGCTCAGCCGGGACTCAACAAGAGACCCAGTACTTC
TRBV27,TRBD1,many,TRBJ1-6,CASSLGQGANNSPLHF,TGTGCCAGCAGTTTAGGCCAGGGGGCGAATAATTCACCCCTCCACTTT
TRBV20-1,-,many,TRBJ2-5,CSARGTSAGLRETQYF,TGCAGTGCTAGAGGGACGTCGGCAGGGCTCAGGGAGACCCAGTACTTC
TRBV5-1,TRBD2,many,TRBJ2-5,CASSPDPTSQTQYF,TGCGCCAGCAGCCCGGATCCGACTAGCCAGACCCAGTACTTC
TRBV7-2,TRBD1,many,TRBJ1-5,CASSSRDRGFGQPQHF,TGTGCCAGCAGCTCCCGGGACAGGGGATTCGGTCAGCCCCAGCATTTT
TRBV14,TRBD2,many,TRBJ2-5,CASSQDRSGWGGTQYF,TGTGCCAGCAGCCAAGATCGAAGCGGATGGGGGGGGACCCAGTACTTC
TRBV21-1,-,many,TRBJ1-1,CASSNLGDTEAFF,TGTGCCAGCAGCAATTTGGGGGACACTGAAGCTTTCTTT
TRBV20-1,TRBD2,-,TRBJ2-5,CSASLAGDPQETQYF,TGCAGTGCTAGTCTAGCGGGGGATCCCCAAGAGACCCAGTACTTC